This T cell receptor beta chain was sequenced in a study of cytomegalovirus exposure and HLA in healthy donors. This clone was seen only a few times. Its antigen is still unknown. Overall study findings and caveats: Later genetic work tied a missense DCLRE1C variant to beta-chain V and J trimming. Another analysis was done later, and it associated 15,000 to 20,000 TCR beta sequences with HLA alleles at 0.05 false discovery rate. There were reportedly fewer N-insertions in an Asian-associated ancestry cluster than the roughly 670-donor mean, in a later analysis. Several of the most significant clusters appeared linked to common viral pathogens, based on a later analysis.

13 Jbeta primers and 60 Vbeta primers were used for the PCR. TCRdb's table, derived via immunoSEQ multiplex PCR, lists solely in-frame clones and lacks some. The data contain roughly 150,000 clones, just under 75% of them singletons. The TCR originated in a woman aged 18-29 years in good health and CMV-seronegative. Specimen: PBMCs.

CDR3 residues: CASSFPRGGASGYTF. DNA for the CDR3: TGTGCCAGCAGTTTCCCTCGGGGGGGGGCTAGTGGCTACACCTTC. The chain recombines TRBV28 with TRBJ1-2; D might be TRBD1 (6 bases). The V gene's germline CDR1 is MDHEN and CDR2 SYDVKM. V was clipped by 3 bases and J by 7 bases, with 18 bases between them. The CDR3 is 15 amino acids.